The T cell receptor (beta chain) described here comes from a study of technical replicates of blood from a few donors. Data came from immunoSEQ multiplex PCR; TCRdb stores just in-frame clones and leaves some out. This sample has tens of thousands of clones, with roughly 94% found just once. V dropped 5 bases and J dropped 2 bases, with 12 bases sitting between them. CDR1 and CDR2 from the germline V gene are SEHNR and FQNEAQ (reference sequence). The CDR3 spans 14 residues. This sequence originates from a human donor in good health. This chain joins TRBV7-9 and TRBJ2-5; D is uncertain. Material for sequencing was T cells isolated from PBMCs. CDR3 sequence reads: CASSQQDGQETQYF. The CDR3 DNA follows: TGTGCCAGCAGCCAACAAGACGGGCAAGAGACCCAGTACTTC. The whole variable domain, remainder taken from reference TRBV7-9 and TRBJ2-5, is DTGVSQNPRHKITKRGQNVTFRCDPISEHNRLYWYRQTLGQGPEFLTYFQNEAQLEKSRLLSDRFSAERPKGSFSTLEIQRTEQGDSAMYLCASSQQDGQETQYFGPGTRLLVL.